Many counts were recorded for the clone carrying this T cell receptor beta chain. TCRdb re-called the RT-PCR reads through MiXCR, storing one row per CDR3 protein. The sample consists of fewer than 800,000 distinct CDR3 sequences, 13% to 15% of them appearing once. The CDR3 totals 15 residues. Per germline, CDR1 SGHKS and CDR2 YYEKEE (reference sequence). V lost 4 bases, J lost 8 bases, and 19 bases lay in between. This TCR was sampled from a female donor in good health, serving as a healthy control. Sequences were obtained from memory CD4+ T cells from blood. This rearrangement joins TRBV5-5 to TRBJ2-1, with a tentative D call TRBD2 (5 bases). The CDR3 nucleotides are TGTGCCAGCAGCCGAGTGGAGCTAGCCAGCGATGAGCAGTTCTTC. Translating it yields CASSRVELASDEQFF.